This TCR beta chain came from a study of blood T cell repertoires in COVID-19. Study in general: In each case, the material was cDNA or gDNA derived from T cells, B-cell-depleted T cells, or PBMCs.

Authors' processing steps: By means of reference gene primer amplification, nucleated cell counts were estimated. The method was immunoSEQ multiplex PCR; TCRdb's version includes in-frame clones alone and lacks a portion of them. V and J calls plus clone size are reproduced from that table; the DNA served to infer D and trimming. The sample lists hundreds of thousands of clones, about 73% occurring once. The sample taken for sequencing was peripheral blood. The receptor's source is a woman older than 75 with acute or convalescent COVID-19.

DNA of the CDR3: TGTGCCAGCTCCCGGACTAGCGGGAGTTTAAATGAGCAGTTCTTC. Amino acid sequence: CASSRTSGSLNEQFF. The chain combines TRBV25-1 with TRBJ2-1; TRBD2 agrees at 13 bases. The germline V gene encodes CDR1 MGHDK and CDR2 SYGVNS. This CDR3 is 15 amino acids long. With 8 bases clipped from V and 7 bases from J, the junction kept 8 bases outside the gene matches.